The following is a TCR beta chain sequence with its context. This specimen belongs to a study of T-cell reconstitution after alpha-beta-depleted transplantation in children. Library preparation (for TCRbeta) was performed with unique molecular identifiers. TCRdb recomputed calls from the PCR reads with MiXCR, one row per CDR3 protein. Here the sample spans 440,000 or so distinct CDR3 sequences, approximately 11% being singletons. Per germline, CDR1 SGDLS and CDR2 YYNGEE. V lost 3 bases and J 7 bases, leaving 26 bases between the germline ends. The CDR3 covers 18 residues. The chain uses TRBV9 and TRBJ2-1; D perhaps matches TRBD2 (8 bases). The sequence was obtained from a human donor who donated a stem cell graft to a child with acute myeloid leukemia. The starting material was PBMCs from the stem cell graft donor, obtained from the stem cell graft. This chain's CDR3 is CASSAGGDSQLLGNEQFF. CDR3 DNA sequence: TGTGCCAGCAGCGCGGGGGGGGACAGTCAGCTCCTAGGAAATGAGCAGTTCTTC.